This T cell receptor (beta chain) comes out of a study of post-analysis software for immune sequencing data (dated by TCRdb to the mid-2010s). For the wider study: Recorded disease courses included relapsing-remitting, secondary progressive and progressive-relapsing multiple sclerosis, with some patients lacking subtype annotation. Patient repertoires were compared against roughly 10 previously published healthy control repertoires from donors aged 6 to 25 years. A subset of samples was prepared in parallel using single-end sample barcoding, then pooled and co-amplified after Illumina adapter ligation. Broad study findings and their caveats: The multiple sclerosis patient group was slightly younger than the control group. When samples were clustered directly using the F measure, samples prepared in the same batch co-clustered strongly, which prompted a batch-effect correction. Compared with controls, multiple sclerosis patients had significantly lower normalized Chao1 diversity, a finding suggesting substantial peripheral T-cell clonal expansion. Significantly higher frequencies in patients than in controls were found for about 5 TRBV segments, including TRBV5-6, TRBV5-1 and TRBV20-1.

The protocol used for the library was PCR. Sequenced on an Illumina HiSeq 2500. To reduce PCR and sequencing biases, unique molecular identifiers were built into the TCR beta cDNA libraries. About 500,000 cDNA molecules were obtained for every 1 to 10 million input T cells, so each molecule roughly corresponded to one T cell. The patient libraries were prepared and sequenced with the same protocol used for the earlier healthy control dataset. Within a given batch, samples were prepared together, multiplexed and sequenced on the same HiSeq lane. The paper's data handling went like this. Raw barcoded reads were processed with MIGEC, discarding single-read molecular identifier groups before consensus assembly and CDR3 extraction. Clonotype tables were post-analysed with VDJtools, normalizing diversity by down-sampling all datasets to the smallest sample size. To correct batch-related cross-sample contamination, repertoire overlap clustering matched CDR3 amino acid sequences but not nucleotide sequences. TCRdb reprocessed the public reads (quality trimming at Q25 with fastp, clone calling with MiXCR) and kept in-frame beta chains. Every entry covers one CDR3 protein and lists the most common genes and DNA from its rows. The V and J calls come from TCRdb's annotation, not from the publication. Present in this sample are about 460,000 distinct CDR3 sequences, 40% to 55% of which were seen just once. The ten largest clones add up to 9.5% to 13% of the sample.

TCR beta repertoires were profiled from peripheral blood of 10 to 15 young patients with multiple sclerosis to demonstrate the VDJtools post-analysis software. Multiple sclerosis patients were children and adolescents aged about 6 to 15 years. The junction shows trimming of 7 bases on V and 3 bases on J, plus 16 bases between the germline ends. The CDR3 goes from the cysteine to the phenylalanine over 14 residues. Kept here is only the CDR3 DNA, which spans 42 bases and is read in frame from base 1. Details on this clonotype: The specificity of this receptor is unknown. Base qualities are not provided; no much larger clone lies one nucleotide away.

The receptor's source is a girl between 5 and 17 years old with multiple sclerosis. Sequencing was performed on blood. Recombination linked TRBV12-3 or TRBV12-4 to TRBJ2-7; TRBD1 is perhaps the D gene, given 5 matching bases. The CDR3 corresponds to CASTPHDRHYEQYF. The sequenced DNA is TGTGCCAGCACCCCTCACGACAGACACTACGAGCAGTACTTC.